Given below is one T cell receptor (beta chain) in context. Primers included in the PCR were 60 Vbeta and 13 Jbeta primers. Method: immunoSEQ multiplex PCR; TCRdb's copy keeps in-frame clones and lacks some. The sample has 85,000 to 130,000 clones, roughly 82% seen once; the top ten hold roughly 6.5%. This sample was taken from a study of cytomegalovirus exposure and HLA in healthy donors. Germline lookup yields CDR1 SGHRS and CDR2 YFSETQ. V lost 0 bases and J 0 bases, leaving 13 bases between the germline ends. This CDR3 is 17 amino acids long. This TCR came from a woman in her forties or fifties in good health and CMV-seropositive. This chain uses TRBV5-1 with TRBJ1-3; D possibly corresponds to TRBD1 (6 bases). Sequencing used PBMCs. The CDR3 nucleotides are TGCGCCAGCAGCTTGGGGCAGGGGTTAAACTCTGGAAACACCATATATTTT. It encodes CASSLGQGLNSGNTIYF.